This passage covers 10 T cell receptor beta chains from one sample sequenced in a study of cytomegalovirus exposure and HLA in healthy donors. The PCR employed 60 Vbeta primers together with 13 Jbeta primers. The method was immunoSEQ multiplex PCR; TCRdb's version includes in-frame clones alone and lacks a portion of them. Found here are tens of thousands of clones, 60% to 80% of them singletons; the top ten hold roughly 3.6%. Sequenced sample: PBMCs. These receptors originate from a man aged 30 to 39 in good health and CMV-seronegative.

The chain is built from TRBV2 and TRBJ2-5; 9 bases fit TRBD2. The CDR3 covers 16 residues. The germline gives CDR1 SNHLY, CDR2 FYNNEI. The J segment lost 5 bases and the V segment lost 1 base, leaving 8 bases of the junction unmatched. The CDR3 reads CASSEVSSGIWETQYF. CDR3 coding DNA: TGTGCCAGCAGTGAAGTGTCTAGCGGGATCTGGGAGACCCAGTACTTC.

CDR3 residues: CASSLDGGRIHFGELFF. CDR3 sequence (DNA): TGCGCCAGCAGCTTGGACGGCGGGAGAATACACTTTGGGGAGCTGTTTTTT. The rearrangement uses TRBV5-1 and TRBJ2-2, with 7 bases that match TRBD2. CDR1 is SGHRS, CDR2 YFSETQ, per germline. This CDR3 has 17 residues. J lost 8 bases, V lost 0 bases, and 13 bases had no gene match. Variable domain in full (rest from reference TRBV5-1 and TRBJ2-2): KAGVTQTPRYLIKTRGQQVTLSCSPISGHRSVSWYQQTPGQGLQFLFEYFSETQRNKGNFPGRFSGRQFSNSRSEMNVSTLELGDSALYLCASSLDGGRIHFGELFFGEGSRLTVL.

J is TRBJ1-4 and V is TRBV15; TRBD1 matches 7 bases. The CDR3 spans 16 residues. V trimming: 3 bases; J trimming: 0 bases; junction bases outside the gene matches: 4. Per germline, CDR1 LNHNV and CDR2 YYDKDF (reference sequence). The CDR3 protein is CATSRDRTSTNEKLFF. CDR3 DNA sequence: TGTGCCACCAGCAGGGACAGGACTTCAACTAATGAAAAACTGTTTTTT.

The chain couples TRBV7-8 to TRBJ2-7, with 8 bases lining up with TRBD1. CDR1 is SGHVS, CDR2 FQNEAQ, per germline. The CDR3 covers 15 residues. With V trimmed by 1 base and J by 3 bases, 5 bases remained unmatched. CDR3 bases: TGTGCCAGCAGCTTAGAAGCAGGGGGCATCTACGAGCAGTACTTC. It translates to CASSLEAGGIYEQYF.

The J gene is TRBJ2-7, the V gene TRBV5-8; perhaps TRBD1 as D (6 bases). V was cut by 0 bases and J by 10 bases, with 14 bases left in between. Germline loops: CDR1 SGHTS, CDR2 YDEGEE. The CDR3 is 13 residues long. CDR3 nucleotide sequence: TGTGCCAGCAGCTTGGTTGGACAGACAATTCAGTACTTC. The encoded protein is CASSLVGQTIQYF.

The chain recombines TRBV4-1 with TRBJ2-3, with a weak D call TRBD1 (5 bases). CDR3 length: 16 amino acids. Trimming removed 0 bases from V and 5 bases from J, with 15 bases in between. From germline, CDR1 is MGHRA and CDR2 YSYEKL. The CDR3 is CASSQDLSGYQDTQYF. CDR3 nucleotides: TGCGCCAGCAGCCAAGATCTGTCAGGGTATCAAGATACGCAGTATTTT.

The chain employs TRBV6-1 and TRBJ2-7, with D perhaps TRBD2 (6 bases). Between the trimmed V and J ends, which lost 1 base and 0 bases, there was a span of 13 bases. The CDR3 sequence is 16 residues long. Per germline, CDR1 MNHNS and CDR2 SASEGT. CDR3 loop: CASSEDKAGSSYEQYF. Written as DNA, the CDR3 is TGTGCCAGCAGTGAAGATAAGGCGGGGAGCTCCTACGAGCAGTACTTC.

This chain connects TRBV5-1 to TRBJ2-4; D unclear. Per the germline V gene, CDR1 is SGHRS and CDR2 is YFSETQ. The CDR3 is made up of 15 amino acids. V was pared by 3 bases and J by 0 bases, with 10 bases between. The CDR3 bases are TGCGCCAGCAGCTCGACTCGCCTAGCCAAAAACATTCAGTACTTC. Translated: CASSSTRLAKNIQYF.

This rearrangement joins TRBV5-8 to TRBJ2-2; maybe TRBD1 (5 bases). The germline CDR1 and CDR2 sequences are SGHTS and YDEGEE. The CDR3 has 13 amino acids. Between the trimmed V and J ends, which lost 2 bases and 5 bases, there was a span of 7 bases. The CDR3 loop reads CASSFGATGELFF. As DNA, the CDR3 is TGTGCCAGCAGCTTTGGGGCGACCGGGGAGCTGTTTTTT.

This CDR3 reads CASSLGVMSGGRQPQHF. The CDR3 DNA sequence: TGTGCCAGCAGCTTAGGTGTAATGTCAGGGGGCCGACAGCCCCAGCATTTT. J is TRBJ1-5 and V is TRBV11-2; the match to TRBD1 covers 8 bases. This CDR3 is built from 17 residues. Germline V lookup: CDR1 SGHAT, CDR2 FQNNGV. The ends lost 1 base at V and 7 bases at J; junction bases unmatched: 12.